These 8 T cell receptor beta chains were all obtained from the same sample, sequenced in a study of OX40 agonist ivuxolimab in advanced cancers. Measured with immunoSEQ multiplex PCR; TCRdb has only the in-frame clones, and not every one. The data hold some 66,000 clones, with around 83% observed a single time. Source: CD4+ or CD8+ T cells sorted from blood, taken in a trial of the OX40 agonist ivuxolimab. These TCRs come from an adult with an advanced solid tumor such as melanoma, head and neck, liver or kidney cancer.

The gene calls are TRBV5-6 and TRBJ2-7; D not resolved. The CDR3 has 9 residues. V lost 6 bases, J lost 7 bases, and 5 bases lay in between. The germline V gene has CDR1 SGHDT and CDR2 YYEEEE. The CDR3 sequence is CASKEEQYF. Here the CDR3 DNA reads TGTGCCAGCAAAGAAGAGCAGTACTTC.

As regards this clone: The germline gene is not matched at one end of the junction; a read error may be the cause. This chain's CDR3 is CASSSINRTSGRERGF. DNA of the CDR3: TGTGCCAGCAGTTCGATCAATCGGACTAGCGGGAGAGAAAGGGGATTC. V gene TRBV28 combines with J gene TRBJ2-7, with TRBD2 matching 13 bases. CDR3 length: 16 residues. In germline, CDR1 is MDHEN, CDR2 SYDVKM.

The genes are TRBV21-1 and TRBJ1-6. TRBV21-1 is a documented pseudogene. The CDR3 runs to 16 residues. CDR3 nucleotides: TGTGCCAGCAGCGCAAACCGGAGCTCCTATAATTCACCCCTCCACTTT. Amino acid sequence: CASSANRSSYNSPLHF.

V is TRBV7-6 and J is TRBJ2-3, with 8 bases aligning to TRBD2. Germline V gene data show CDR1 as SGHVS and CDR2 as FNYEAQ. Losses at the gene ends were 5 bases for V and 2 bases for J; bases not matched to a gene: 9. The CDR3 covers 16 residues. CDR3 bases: TGTGCCAGCAGCGCGACTAGCGTACCCCCCACAGATACGCAGTATTTT. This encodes CASSATSVPPTDTQYF.

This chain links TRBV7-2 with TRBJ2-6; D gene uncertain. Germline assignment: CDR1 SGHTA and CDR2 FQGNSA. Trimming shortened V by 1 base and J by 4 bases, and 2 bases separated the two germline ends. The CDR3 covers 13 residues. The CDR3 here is CASSLGGANVLTF. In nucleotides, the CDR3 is TGTGCCAGCAGCTTAGGAGGGGCCAACGTCCTGACTTTC. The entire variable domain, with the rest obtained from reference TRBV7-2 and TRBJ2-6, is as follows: GAGVSQSPSNKVTEKGKDVELRCDPISGHTALYWYRQSLGQGLEFLIYFQGNSAPDKSGLPSDRFSAERTGGSVSTLTIQRTQQEDSAVYLCASSLGGANVLTFGAGSRLTVL.

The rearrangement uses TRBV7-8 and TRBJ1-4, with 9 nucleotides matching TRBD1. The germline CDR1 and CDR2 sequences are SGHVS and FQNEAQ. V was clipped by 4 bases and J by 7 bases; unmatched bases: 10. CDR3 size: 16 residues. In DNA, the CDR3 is TGTGCCAGCAGCTCATACCCGGGACAGGGAACTGAAAAACTGTTTTTT. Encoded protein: CASSSYPGQGTEKLFF.

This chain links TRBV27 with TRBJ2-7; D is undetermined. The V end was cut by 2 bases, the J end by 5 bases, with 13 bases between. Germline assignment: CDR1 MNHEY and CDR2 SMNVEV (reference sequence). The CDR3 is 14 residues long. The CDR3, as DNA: TGTGCCAGCAGTTTACCGGGCCGGTGGAACGAGCAGTACTTC. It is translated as CASSLPGRWNEQYF.

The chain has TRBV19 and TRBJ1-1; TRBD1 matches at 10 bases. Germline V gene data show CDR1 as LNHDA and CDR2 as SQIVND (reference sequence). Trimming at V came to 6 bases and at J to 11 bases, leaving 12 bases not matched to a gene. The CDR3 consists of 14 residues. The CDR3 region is CASRTNDRGLRAFF. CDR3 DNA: TGTGCCAGTAGGACTAACGACAGGGGGCTAAGGGCTTTCTTT.